The clone carrying this T cell receptor beta chain showed up just a few times. These data come from a study of neoadjuvant anti-PD-1 for oral cavity cancer. Overall study: Around day 43, patients without progression received a fourth nivolumab dose before surgery.

Sequencing was performed with immunoSEQ multiplex PCR; in TCRdb, only in-frame clones are kept and a portion is missing. Found here are 9,500 to 12,000 clones, about 50% of them singletons; the top ten hold under 30%. Sequenced material: tumor tissue, taken before nivolumab (anti-PD-1) treatment. This receptor was obtained from a person aged 35 to 85 with oral cavity squamous cell carcinoma.

CDR3 sequence reads: CASSLFQGWDEQFF. For the CDR3, the DNA is TGTGCCAGCAGTCTGTTCCAGGGTTGGGATGAGCAGTTCTTC. The chain employs TRBV2 and TRBJ2-1; possible D gene TRBD1, 5 bases. The germline gives CDR1 SNHLY, CDR2 FYNNEI. This CDR3 contains 14 residues. Trimming stripped 5 bases from V and 8 bases from J, with 16 bases between.